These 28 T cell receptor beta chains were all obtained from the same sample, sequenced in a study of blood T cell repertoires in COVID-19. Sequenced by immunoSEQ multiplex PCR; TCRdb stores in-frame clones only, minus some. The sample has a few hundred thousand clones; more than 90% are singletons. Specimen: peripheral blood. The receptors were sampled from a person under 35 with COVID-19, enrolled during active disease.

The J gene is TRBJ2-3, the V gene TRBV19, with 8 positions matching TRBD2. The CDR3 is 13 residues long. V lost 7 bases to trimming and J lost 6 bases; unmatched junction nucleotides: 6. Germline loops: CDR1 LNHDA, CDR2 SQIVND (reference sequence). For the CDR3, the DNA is TGTGCCAGTAACCCGGGACTAGGGGATACGCAGTATTTT. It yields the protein CASNPGLGDTQYF.

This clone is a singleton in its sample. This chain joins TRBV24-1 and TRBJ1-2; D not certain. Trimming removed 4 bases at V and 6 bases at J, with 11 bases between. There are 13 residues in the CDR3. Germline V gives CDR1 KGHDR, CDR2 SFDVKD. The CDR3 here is CATSDGGRDGYTF. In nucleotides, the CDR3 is TGTGCCACCAGTGACGGTGGTAGAGATGGCTACACCTTC.

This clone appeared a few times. The CDR3 is CATSDYRGRTGELFF. Here the CDR3 DNA reads TGTGCCACCAGTGATTACAGGGGGCGCACCGGGGAGCTGTTTTTT. This rearrangement joins TRBV24-1 to TRBJ2-2, with 9 bases aligning to TRBD1. CDR1 KGHDR and CDR2 SFDVKD come from the germline V gene. Losses at the gene ends were 2 bases for V and 4 bases for J; bases not matched to a gene: 1. CDR3 length: 15 residues.

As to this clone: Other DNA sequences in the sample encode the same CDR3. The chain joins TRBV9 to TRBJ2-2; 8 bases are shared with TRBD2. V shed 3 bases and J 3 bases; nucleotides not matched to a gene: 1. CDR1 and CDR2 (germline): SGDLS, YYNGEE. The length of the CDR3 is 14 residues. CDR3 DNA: TGTGCCAGCAGCGCGACTAGCGACACCGGGGAGCTGTTTTTT. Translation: CASSATSDTGELFF. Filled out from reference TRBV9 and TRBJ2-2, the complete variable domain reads DSGVTQTPKHLITATGQRVTLRCSPRSGDLSVYWYQQSLDQGLQFLIQYYNGEERAKGNILERFSAQQFPDLHSELNLSSLELGDSALYFCASSATSDTGELFFGEGSRLTVL.

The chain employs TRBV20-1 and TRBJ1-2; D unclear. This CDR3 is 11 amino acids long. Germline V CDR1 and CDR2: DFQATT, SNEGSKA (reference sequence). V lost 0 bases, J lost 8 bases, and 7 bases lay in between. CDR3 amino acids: CSARDLLGYTF. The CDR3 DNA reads TGCAGTGCTAGAGATCTGCTAGGCTACACCTTC.

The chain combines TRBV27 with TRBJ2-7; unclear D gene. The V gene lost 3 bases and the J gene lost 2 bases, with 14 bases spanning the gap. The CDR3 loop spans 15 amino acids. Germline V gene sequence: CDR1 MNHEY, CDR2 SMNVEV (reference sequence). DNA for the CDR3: TGTGCCAGCAGTTTGACGGCTAGTCCCACCTACGAGCAGTACTTC. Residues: CASSLTASPTYEQYF.

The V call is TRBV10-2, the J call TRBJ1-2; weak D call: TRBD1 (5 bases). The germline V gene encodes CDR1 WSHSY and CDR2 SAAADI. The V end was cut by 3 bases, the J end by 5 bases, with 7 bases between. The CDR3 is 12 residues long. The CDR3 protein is CASSDAGYGYTF. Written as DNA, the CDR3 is TGCGCCAGCAGTGACGCAGGGTATGGCTACACCTTC.

CDR3 region: CASSQSWTPQETQYF. As DNA, the CDR3 is TGCGCCAGCAGTCAATCTTGGACACCCCAAGAGACCCAGTACTTC. The chain recombines TRBV23-1 with TRBJ2-5; D is perhaps TRBD1 (5 bases). TRBV23-1 is an ORF for which the function is uncertain. The CDR3 consists of 15 residues. Trimming took off 0 bases at V and 1 base at J, with 9 bases between the two ends.

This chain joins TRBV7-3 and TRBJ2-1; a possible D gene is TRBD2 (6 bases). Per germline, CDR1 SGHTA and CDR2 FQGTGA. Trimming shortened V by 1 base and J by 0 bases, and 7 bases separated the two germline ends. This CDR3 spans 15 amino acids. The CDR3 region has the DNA TGTGCCAGCAGCTTAATGGGGGGCTCCTACAATGAGCAGTTCTTC. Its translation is CASSLMGGSYNEQFF.

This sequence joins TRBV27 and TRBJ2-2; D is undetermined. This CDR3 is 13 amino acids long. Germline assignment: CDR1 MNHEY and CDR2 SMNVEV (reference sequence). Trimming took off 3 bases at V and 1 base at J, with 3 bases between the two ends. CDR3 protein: CASSFRNTGELFF. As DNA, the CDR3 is TGTGCCAGCAGTTTCAGGAACACCGGGGAGCTGTTTTTT.

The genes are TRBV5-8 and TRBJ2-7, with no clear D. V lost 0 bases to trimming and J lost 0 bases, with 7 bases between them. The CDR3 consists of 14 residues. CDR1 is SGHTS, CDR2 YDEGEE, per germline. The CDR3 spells CASSLEGGSYEQYF. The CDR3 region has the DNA TGTGCCAGCAGCTTGGAAGGCGGCTCCTACGAGCAGTACTTC.

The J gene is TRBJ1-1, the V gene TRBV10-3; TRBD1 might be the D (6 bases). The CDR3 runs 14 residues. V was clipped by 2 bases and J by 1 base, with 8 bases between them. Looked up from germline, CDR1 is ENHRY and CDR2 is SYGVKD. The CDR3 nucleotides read TGTGCCATCAGTGAGAGGGGACAGAACACTGAAGCTTTCTTT. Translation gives CAISERGQNTEAFF.

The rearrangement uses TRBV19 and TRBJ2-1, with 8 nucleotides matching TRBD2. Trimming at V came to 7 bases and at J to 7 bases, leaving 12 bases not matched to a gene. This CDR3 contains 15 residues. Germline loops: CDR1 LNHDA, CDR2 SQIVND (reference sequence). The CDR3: CASTLGAGVRNEQFF. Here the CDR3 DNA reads TGTGCCAGTACCCTGGGAGCGGGAGTAAGGAATGAGCAGTTCTTC.

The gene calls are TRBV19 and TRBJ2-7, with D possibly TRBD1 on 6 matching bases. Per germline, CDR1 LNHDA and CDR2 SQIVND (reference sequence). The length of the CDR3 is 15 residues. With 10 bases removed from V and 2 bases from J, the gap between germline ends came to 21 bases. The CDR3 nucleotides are TGTGCCACTCCCAAGGGGGACCTACGAACCTACGAGCAGTACTTC. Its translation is CATPKGDLRTYEQYF.

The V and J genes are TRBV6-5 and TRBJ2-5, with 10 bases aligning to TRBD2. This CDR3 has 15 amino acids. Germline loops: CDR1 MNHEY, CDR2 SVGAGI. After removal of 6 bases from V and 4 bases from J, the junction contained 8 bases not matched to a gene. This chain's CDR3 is CASSLTSGRTETQYF. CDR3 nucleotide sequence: TGTGCCAGCAGCCTGACTAGCGGGCGGACAGAGACCCAGTACTTC.

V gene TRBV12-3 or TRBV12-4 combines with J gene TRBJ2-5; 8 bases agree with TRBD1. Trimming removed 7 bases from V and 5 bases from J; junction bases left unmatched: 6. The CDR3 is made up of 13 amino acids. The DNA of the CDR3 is TGTGCCAGCACGGTGCAGGGGGCTGAGACCCAGTACTTC. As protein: CASTVQGAETQYF.

The CDR3 bases are TGTGCCAGCAGTATAGCGGAGGGGGAGACCCAGTACTTC. This translates into CASSIAEGETQYF. The chain uses TRBV2 and TRBJ2-5; possibly TRBD2 for D (6 bases). CDR3 length: 13 residues. The ends were cut back, 5 bases at V and 5 bases at J, with 12 bases in the middle. Per the germline V gene, CDR1 is SNHLY and CDR2 is FYNNEI.

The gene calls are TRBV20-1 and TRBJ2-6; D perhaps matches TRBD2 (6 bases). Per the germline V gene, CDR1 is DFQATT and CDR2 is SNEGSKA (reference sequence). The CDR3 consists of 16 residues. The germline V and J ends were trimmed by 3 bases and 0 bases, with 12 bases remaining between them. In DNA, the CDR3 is TGCAGTGCTAGTACCGGGAGCGCCTCTGGGGCCAACGTCCTGACTTTC. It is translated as CSASTGSASGANVLTF.

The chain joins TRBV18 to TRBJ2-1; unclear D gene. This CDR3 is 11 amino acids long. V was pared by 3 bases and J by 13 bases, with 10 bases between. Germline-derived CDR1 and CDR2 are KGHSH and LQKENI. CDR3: CASSPSTVQFF. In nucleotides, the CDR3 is TGTGCCAGCTCACCGTCAACTGTACAGTTCTTC.

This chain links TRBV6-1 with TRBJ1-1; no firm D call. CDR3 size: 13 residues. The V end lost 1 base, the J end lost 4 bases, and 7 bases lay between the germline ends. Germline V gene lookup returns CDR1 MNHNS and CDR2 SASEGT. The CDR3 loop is CASSEGETTEAFF. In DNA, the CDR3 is TGTGCCAGCAGTGAAGGGGAGACCACTGAAGCTTTCTTT.

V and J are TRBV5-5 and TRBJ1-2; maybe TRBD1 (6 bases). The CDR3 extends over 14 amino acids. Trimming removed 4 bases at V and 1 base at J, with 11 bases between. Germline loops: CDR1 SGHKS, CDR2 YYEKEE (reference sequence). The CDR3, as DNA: TGTGCCAGCAGCAATCCGGACAGTAACTATGGCTACACCTTC. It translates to CASSNPDSNYGYTF.

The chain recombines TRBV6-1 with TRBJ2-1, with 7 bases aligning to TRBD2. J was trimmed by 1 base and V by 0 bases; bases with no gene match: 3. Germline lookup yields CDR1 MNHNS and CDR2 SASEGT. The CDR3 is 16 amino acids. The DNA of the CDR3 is TGTGCCAGCAGTGAAGCAAGGACTAGGTCCTACAATGAGCAGTTCTTC. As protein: CASSEARTRSYNEQFF.

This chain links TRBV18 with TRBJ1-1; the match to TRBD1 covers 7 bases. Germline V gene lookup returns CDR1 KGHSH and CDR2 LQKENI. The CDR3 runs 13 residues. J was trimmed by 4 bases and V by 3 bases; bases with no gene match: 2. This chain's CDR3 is CASSPRGFTEAFF. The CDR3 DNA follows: TGTGCCAGCTCACCCAGGGGGTTCACTGAAGCTTTCTTT.

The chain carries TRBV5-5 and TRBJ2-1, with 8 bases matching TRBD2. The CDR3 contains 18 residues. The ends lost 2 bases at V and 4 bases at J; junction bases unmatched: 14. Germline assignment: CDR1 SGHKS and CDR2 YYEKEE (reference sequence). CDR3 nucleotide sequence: TGTGCCAGCAGCTTAGACTTATCGGGGGGGACTGGTTACAATGAGCAGTTCTTC. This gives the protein CASSLDLSGGTGYNEQFF.

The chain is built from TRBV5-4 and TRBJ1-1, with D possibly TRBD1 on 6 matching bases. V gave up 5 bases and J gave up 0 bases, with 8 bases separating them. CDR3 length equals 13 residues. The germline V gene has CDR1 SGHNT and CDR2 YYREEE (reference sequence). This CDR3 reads CASRGTLNTEAFF. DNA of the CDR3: TGTGCCAGCAGGGGGACACTGAACACTGAAGCTTTCTTT.

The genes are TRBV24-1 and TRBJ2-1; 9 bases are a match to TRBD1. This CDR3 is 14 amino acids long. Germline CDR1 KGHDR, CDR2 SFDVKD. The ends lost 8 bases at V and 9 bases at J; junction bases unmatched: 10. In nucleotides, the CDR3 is TGTGCCACCAAGGGGGGACAGGGTTTGGGTGAGCAGTTCTTC. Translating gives CATKGGQGLGEQFF.

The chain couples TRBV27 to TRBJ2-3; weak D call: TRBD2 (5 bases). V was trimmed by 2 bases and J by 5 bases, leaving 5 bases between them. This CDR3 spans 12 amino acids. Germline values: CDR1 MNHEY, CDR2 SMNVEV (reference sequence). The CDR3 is CASSLAGDTQYF. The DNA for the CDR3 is TGTGCCAGCAGTTTAGCGGGAGATACGCAGTATTTT.

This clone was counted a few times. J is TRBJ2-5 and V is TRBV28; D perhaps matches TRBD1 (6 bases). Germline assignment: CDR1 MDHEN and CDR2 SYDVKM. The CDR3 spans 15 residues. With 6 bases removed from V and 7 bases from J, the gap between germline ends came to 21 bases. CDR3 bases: TGTGCCAGCAGCCTGACACAGGGATTTTCCGTGACCCAGTACTTC. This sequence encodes CASSLTQGFSVTQYF.